A single sample gave rise to the 7 T cell receptor beta chains below, sequenced in a study of cytomegalovirus exposure and HLA in healthy donors. 13 Jbeta primers and 60 Vbeta primers were used for the PCR. Assay used: immunoSEQ multiplex PCR; TCRdb lists only in-frame clones, some missing. In the table there are 55,000 or so clones, roughly 79% of which are singletons. The sample was PBMCs. The source of these receptors is a man aged 50 to 59 in good health and CMV-seronegative.

This clone occurred a few times. The rearrangement links TRBV5-6 to TRBJ1-6; possible D gene TRBD1, 6 bases. CDR3 size: 14 residues. The germline V gene has CDR1 SGHDT and CDR2 YYEEEE. Trimming stripped 2 bases from V and 8 bases from J, with 11 bases between. The CDR3 DNA reads TGTGCCAGCAGCTTCGGGACACCGTATTCACCCCTCCACTTT. This encodes CASSFGTPYSPLHF. The full variable domain, rest sourced from reference TRBV5-6 and TRBJ1-6, is DAGVTQSPTHLIKTRGQQVTLRCSPKSGHDTVSWYQQALGQGPQFIFQYYEEEERQRGNFPDRFSGHQFPNYSSELNVNALLLGDSALYLCASSFGTPYSPLHFGNGTRLTVT.

V and J are TRBV28 and TRBJ2-5, with 8 bases identical to TRBD1. The CDR3 runs to 15 residues. Germline CDR1 and CDR2: MDHEN and SYDVKM. V dropped 1 base and J dropped 4; count of bases not matched to a gene: 5. The CDR3 DNA sequence: TGTGCCAGCAGTTTATTGGACAGGGTCGGAGAGACCCAGTACTTC. Its protein product is CASSLLDRVGETQYF.

The chain links TRBV7-3 to TRBJ1-2; D possibly corresponds to TRBD1 (5 bases). The CDR3 is 13 amino acids. The germline V gene encodes CDR1 SGHTA and CDR2 FQGTGA. V was cut by 1 base and J by 4 bases, with 7 bases left in between. The CDR3 DNA reads TGTGCCAGCAGCTTAAGGCAGGGCTATGGCTACACCTTC. Its protein product is CASSLRQGYGYTF.

As to this clone: Other nucleotide sequences in the sample specify the same CDR3. The rearrangement uses TRBV5-6 and TRBJ2-3, with TRBD1 identical over 7 bases. The CDR3 is 15 residues long. Germline CDR1 reads SGHDT; CDR2 reads YYEEEE. With V trimmed by 0 bases and J by 3 bases, 4 bases remained unmatched. The CDR3 loop is CASSLGTGLTDTQYF. DNA for the CDR3: TGTGCCAGCAGCTTGGGGACAGGCCTGACAGATACGCAGTATTTT.

This sequence joins TRBV18 and TRBJ1-5, with TRBD1 matching over 7 bases. The trim removed 4 bases at V and 1 base at J, leaving 4 bases unmatched. The CDR3 has 15 amino acids. Germline-derived CDR1 and CDR2 are KGHSH and LQKENI. CDR3 nucleotides: TGTGCCAGCTCACGCGACAGGGAAAGCAATCAGCCCCAGCATTTT. Translating gives CASSRDRESNQPQHF. Drawing the rest from reference TRBV18 and TRBJ1-5, the complete variable domain is NAGVMQNPRHLVRRRGQEARLRCSPMKGHSHVYWYRQLPEEGLKFMVYLQKENIIDESGMPKERFSAEFPKEGPSILRIQQVVRGDSAAYFCASSRDRESNQPQHFGDGTRLSIL.

The rearrangement uses TRBV4-1 and TRBJ2-3, with D unresolved. Germline loops: CDR1 MGHRA, CDR2 YSYEKL. CDR3 size: 15 residues. V lost 0 bases, J lost 0 bases, and 7 bases lay in between. The CDR3 region is CASSQDKPSTDTQYF. The CDR3 DNA follows: TGCGCCAGCAGCCAAGATAAGCCCAGCACAGATACGCAGTATTTT.

The chain uses TRBV5-4 and TRBJ2-3; 12 bases fit TRBD2. The germline V gene has CDR1 SGHNT and CDR2 YYREEE (reference sequence). Germline trimming cut 4 bases from V and 3 bases from J; bases unmatched to any gene: 3. This CDR3 region has 15 residues. The CDR3 sequence is CASSDLAGGTDTQYF. CDR3 in DNA: TGTGCCAGCAGCGACCTAGCGGGGGGGACAGATACGCAGTATTTT.